Included here is one T cell receptor beta chain sequence, with context. The target antigen is unknown. A J-beta primer mix and a sample-barcoded 5' primer were used in a second PCR of roughly 7 to 12 cycles. TCRdb passed the 5' RACE reads through MiXCR, listing each CDR3 protein once. The table lists about 640,000 distinct CDR3 sequences, about 53% of them singletons. This entry belongs to a study of blood T cells in healthy people across ages. Across the whole study: With template switching, about one barcoded beta molecule was captured per two T cells. Study-wide findings and caveats: Estimates drawn from one million T cells were deemed to understate diversity. Naive T cell percentage by flow cytometry tracked strongly with beta diversity.

Donors were healthy Caucasian individuals from Russia aged about 6 to 90. The sequence was obtained from a man aged 60 to 75 in good health. Sequenced material: blood.

CDR3 loop: CTSSLLSRGQFTDTQYF. CDR3 nucleotides: TGTACCAGCAGCCTTTTGTCAAGGGGGCAATTCACAGATACGCAGTATTTT. The chain combines TRBV7-2 with TRBJ2-3, with 7 bases aligning to TRBD1. V lost 5 bases to trimming and J lost 2 bases; unmatched junction nucleotides: 13. The length of the CDR3 is 17 residues. From germline, CDR1 is SGHTA and CDR2 FQGNSA.